This section outlines one T cell receptor beta chain sequence together with its context. What it binds is not known. Deep was the level used in running the assay. Clones were sequenced by immunoSEQ multiplex PCR, and TCRdb holds only the in-frame ones, with some missing. The sample holds fewer than 800,000 clones, about 91% seen once. As defined, naive CD8 cells were CD45RO-negative and positively selected for CCR7, with terminally differentiated effector memory CD45RA+ cells excluded. The data belong to a study of shared clonotypes between healthy human individuals. Findings of the study overall: An effect of sequencing depth on clonotype sharing among donors was expected. Sorted-subset sequencing was shown by rarefaction to be incomplete despite large depth.

Germline-derived CDR1 and CDR2 are DFQATT and SNEGSKA (reference sequence). Trimming took off 4 bases at V and 7 bases at J, with 11 bases between the two ends. The CDR3 is made up of 11 amino acids. The chain combines TRBV20-1 with TRBJ2-7; D might be TRBD2 (5 bases). The receptor was isolated from a man in his thirties or forties in good health. Sequenced material: naive CD8+ T cells sorted from blood. Here the CDR3 reads CSATRDHEQYF. CDR3 DNA: TGCAGTGCTACCCGGGATCATGAGCAGTACTTC.